These 27 T cell receptor beta chains came from one sample sequenced in a study of T-cell reconstitution after alpha-beta-depleted transplantation in children (dated by TCRdb to about 2016). The treatment or condition label, as the study defines it: allogeneic hematopoietic cell transplantation with graft depleted of TCRalphabeta T cells and CD19 B cells. Receptor amplification or capture employed PCR. The sample was run on an Illumina HiSeq 2500. To normalize quantification of the TCRbeta repertoire, the TCR libraries were built with molecular barcoding that relied on unique molecular identifiers. TCRdb passed the public sequencing reads through fastp at Q25 and MiXCR, retaining productive beta sequences. Each record represents a unique CDR3 protein, reported with the most common genes and DNA among its rows. The sample profile shows 500,000 to 750,000 distinct CDR3 sequences; about a quarter of them were found once. The ten largest clones capture about 35% of the sample.

Sequenced material: PBMCs, taken before TCRalphabeta/CD19-depleted stem cell transplant. The source is a boy under three years old with Wiskott-Aldrich syndrome, due to receive a stem cell transplant.

The gene calls are TRBV5-1 and TRBJ1-1; D unresolved. Germline CDR1 reads SGHRS; CDR2 reads YFSETQ. The CDR3 spans 19 residues. The ends were cut back, 6 bases at V and 1 base at J, with 28 bases in the middle. The CDR3 DNA reads as TGCGCCAGCAATCCTGCGGCTCCCCTGCTAACGCTTGGGAACACTGAAGCTTTCTTT. This sequence encodes CASNPAAPLLTLGNTEAFF.

This clonotype was counted a single time. The chain uses TRBV5-1 and TRBJ2-2, with D possibly TRBD1 on 5 matching bases. Germline CDR1 and CDR2: SGHRS and YFSETQ. V lost 4 bases to trimming and J lost 0 bases, with 10 bases between them. CDR3 size: 15 residues. The CDR3 DNA is TGCGCCAGCAGCCAAGACAGCGCGAACACCGGGGAGCTGTTTTTT. Protein sequence: CASSQDSANTGELFF. Variable domain in full (rest from reference TRBV5-1 and TRBJ2-2): KAGVTQTPRYLIKTRGQQVTLSCSPISGHRSVSWYQQTPGQGLQFLFEYFSETQRNKGNFPGRFSGRQFSNSRSEMNVSTLELGDSALYLCASSQDSANTGELFFGEGSRLTVL.

The CDR3 DNA is TGTGCCAGCAGCCGGGACAGGGGGGATCGGCCCCAGCATTTT. Residues: CASSRDRGDRPQHF. The chain combines TRBV12-3 or TRBV12-4 with TRBJ1-5; the match to TRBD1 covers 11 bases. V lost 6 bases and J lost 9; bases outside the gene matches: 7. The CDR3 has 14 residues.

This clonotype was seen a few times. The chain recombines TRBV20-1 with TRBJ2-5; 9 bases map to TRBD1. The CDR3 covers 16 residues. Germline V gene lookup returns CDR1 DFQATT and CDR2 SNEGSKA (reference sequence). The V gene end was trimmed by 0 bases and the J gene end by 1 base; junction bases not matched to a gene: 6. The CDR3 sequence: CSARDQGQGFQETQYF. The DNA of the CDR3 is TGCAGTGCTAGAGATCAGGGACAGGGCTTCCAAGAGACCCAGTACTTC.

The chain couples TRBV6-1 to TRBJ1-1; D gene unclear. This CDR3 is 13 amino acids long. V was pared by 2 bases and J by 4 bases, with 8 bases between. The germline gives CDR1 MNHNS, CDR2 SASEGT. The CDR3 sequence: CASSENTATEAFF. DNA of the CDR3: TGTGCCAGCAGTGAAAATACCGCCACTGAAGCTTTCTTT.

This clonotype was recorded only once. This chain uses TRBV3-1 with TRBJ2-2; 8 nucleotides match TRBD1. The CDR3 covers 14 residues. Trimming removed 5 bases from V and 6 bases from J; junction bases left unmatched: 5. The germline CDR1 and CDR2 sequences are LGHDT and YNNKEL (reference sequence). Here the CDR3 reads CASSYQGAAGELFF. The CDR3 DNA is TGTGCCAGCAGCTATCAGGGGGCCGCCGGGGAGCTGTTTTTT.

The chain recombines TRBV5-1 with TRBJ2-6; D call uncertain. The V and J ends lost 5 bases and 2 bases respectively, with 8 bases between them. CDR1 SGHRS and CDR2 YFSETQ come from the germline V gene. This CDR3 is 14 amino acids long. The chain's CDR3 is CASSNPAGANVLTF. The CDR3 DNA reads TGCGCCAGCAGTAACCCAGCTGGGGCCAACGTCCTGACTTTC.

This sequence joins TRBV24-1 and TRBJ2-7, with D tentatively TRBD1 or TRBD2 (5 bases each). The CDR3 loop spans 15 amino acids. Germline V CDR1 and CDR2: KGHDR, SFDVKD. V was pared by 4 bases and J by 6 bases, with 18 bases between. The CDR3 loop is CATSDTAGTPGEQYF. DNA for the CDR3: TGTGCCACCAGTGACACGGCCGGGACCCCAGGCGAGCAGTACTTC.

The V call is TRBV4-2, the J call TRBJ1-4, with D maybe TRBD1 (5 bases). The V end was cut by 3 bases, the J end by 1 base, with 9 bases between. CDR1 is LGHNA and CDR2 is YNFKEQ in the germline V gene. This CDR3 contains 15 residues. Here the CDR3 reads CASSQPDKTNEKLFF. CDR3 DNA: TGTGCCAGCAGCCAGCCGGACAAAACTAATGAAAAACTGTTTTTT.

This clonotype came up a few times. The gene calls are TRBV4-1 and TRBJ2-1, with TRBD2 matching over 15 bases. The germline gives CDR1 MGHRA, CDR2 YSYEKL. The CDR3 covers 18 residues. Trimming removed 2 bases from V and 5 bases from J; junction bases left unmatched: 7. The CDR3 sequence: CASSQPGLAGGSNNEQFF. For the CDR3, the DNA is TGCGCCAGCAGCCAACCGGGACTAGCGGGAGGATCCAACAATGAGCAGTTCTTC.

The table lists this clonotype with a count of one. The chain uses TRBV15 and TRBJ1-2, with D uncertain. Germline CDR1 and CDR2: LNHNV and YYDKDF (reference sequence). The CDR3 spans 16 residues. Trimming stripped 0 bases from V and 4 bases from J, with 15 bases between. The DNA of the CDR3 is TGTGCCACCAGCAGAGATTTGTCTCTAAACTCCTATGGCTACACCTTC. Translation gives CATSRDLSLNSYGYTF.

This clonotype was counted a few times. The chain uses TRBV5-1 and TRBJ2-5; 12 nucleotides line up with TRBD2. Trimming at V came to 3 bases and at J to 2 bases, leaving 2 bases not matched to a gene. Germline loops: CDR1 SGHRS, CDR2 YFSETQ. This CDR3 is 15 amino acids long. The CDR3 region is CASSSSGRAQETQYF. CDR3 sequence (DNA): TGCGCCAGCAGCTCTAGCGGGAGGGCTCAAGAGACCCAGTACTTC. Together with reference TRBV5-1 and TRBJ2-5, the CDR3 gives the full variable domain: KAGVTQTPRYLIKTRGQQVTLSCSPISGHRSVSWYQQTPGQGLQFLFEYFSETQRNKGNFPGRFSGRQFSNSRSEMNVSTLELGDSALYLCASSSSGRAQETQYFGPGTRLLVL.

The gene calls are TRBV29-1 and TRBJ2-3; D is possibly TRBD1 or TRBD2 (6 bases each). V dropped 3 bases and J dropped 5 bases, with 9 bases sitting between them. Germline CDR1 and CDR2: SQVTM and ANQGSEA. This CDR3 is built from 12 residues. CDR3 sequence: CSVEGGEDTQYF. The CDR3 DNA sequence: TGCAGCGTTGAGGGGGGCGAAGATACGCAGTATTTT.

This clonotype was detected a few times. The chain has TRBV6-1 and TRBJ2-1; 10 bases line up with TRBD2. Unmatched junction bases numbered 10, after V lost 5 bases and J lost 3 bases. The CDR3 is 17 residues long. In germline, CDR1 is MNHNS, CDR2 SASEGT. CDR3 residues: CASSQPIAGGLYNEQFF. CDR3 nucleotide sequence: TGTGCCAGCAGTCAACCGATAGCGGGAGGCCTCTACAATGAGCAGTTCTTC.

This chain joins TRBV10-2 and TRBJ1-5, with D possibly matching TRBD1 (5 bases). There are 15 residues in the CDR3. Trimming took off 3 bases at V and 6 bases at J, with 15 bases between the two ends. Germline CDR1 WSHSY, CDR2 SAAADI. Here the CDR3 reads CASSEASGGSQPQHF. The CDR3 bases are TGCGCCAGCAGTGAAGCGTCGGGGGGGAGTCAGCCCCAGCATTTT.

The chain has TRBV20-1 and TRBJ1-5; 7 positions agree with TRBD1. V shed 3 bases, J shed 1 base, and the junction held 6 bases outside the gene matches. In germline, CDR1 is DFQATT, CDR2 SNEGSKA (reference sequence). The CDR3 consists of 15 residues. The DNA for the CDR3 is TGCAGTGCTAGGTCAGGGGGGGAGAGCAATCAGCCCCAGCATTTT. Its protein is CSARSGGESNQPQHF.

This clonotype was counted only a few times. The chain combines TRBV20-1 with TRBJ1-2; D is uncertain. Trimming pared 0 bases from V and 2 bases from J, leaving 7 bases between. The length of the CDR3 is 13 residues. CDR1 is DFQATT and CDR2 is SNEGSKA in the germline V gene (reference sequence). The CDR3 loop reads CSAREARNYGYTF. As DNA, the CDR3 is TGCAGTGCTAGAGAGGCGAGGAACTATGGCTACACCTTC.

This clonotype was detected only a few times. The gene calls are TRBV5-1 and TRBJ2-2; 10 nucleotides line up with TRBD1. This CDR3 comprises 15 residues. CDR1 is SGHRS, CDR2 YFSETQ, per germline. The trim removed 4 bases at V and 6 bases at J, leaving 6 bases unmatched. CDR3 DNA: TGCGCCAGCAGCGAGACCGGGACAGGGGCCGGGGAGCTGTTTTTT. It encodes CASSETGTGAGELFF.

The chain is built from TRBV4-1 and TRBJ1-5, with a tentative D call TRBD1 (5 bases). CDR1 is MGHRA and CDR2 is YSYEKL in the germline V gene. The length of the CDR3 is 13 residues. Trimming cost V 6 bases and J 9 bases, with 15 bases left between them. The CDR3 protein is CASSIGALRPQHF. The DNA for the CDR3 is TGCGCCAGCAGTATAGGGGCCCTGCGGCCCCAGCATTTT.

The chain uses TRBV5-1 and TRBJ2-1, with D perhaps TRBD2 (5 bases). Germline CDR1 SGHRS, CDR2 YFSETQ. This CDR3 comprises 13 residues. Trimming took off 0 bases at V and 9 bases at J, with 10 bases between the two ends. The CDR3 DNA reads TGCGCCAGCAGCTTGGGAGGACTCACTGAGCAGTTCTTC. This encodes CASSLGGLTEQFF.

This chain links TRBV24-1 with TRBJ2-2, with unresolved D. V lost 4 bases and J 6 bases, leaving 5 bases between the germline ends. The CDR3 is made up of 12 amino acids. Germline CDR1 KGHDR, CDR2 SFDVKD. The CDR3 reads CATSEIAGELFF. The CDR3 DNA sequence: TGTGCCACCAGTGAAATCGCCGGGGAGCTGTTTTTT.

This clonotype was detected only a few times. V and J are TRBV18 and TRBJ2-7, with D hard to call. Trimming cost V 8 bases and J 1 base, with 12 bases left between them. CDR1 is KGHSH and CDR2 is LQKENI in the germline V gene. This CDR3 contains 13 residues. The CDR3 coding sequence is TGTGCCAGCAGCCCCCAAGTTTCCTACGAGCAGTACTTC. Its protein product is CASSPQVSYEQYF.

This clonotype has more than one count but fewer than ten. The V gene is TRBV20-1, the J gene TRBJ2-5; D gene unclear. Germline CDR1 is DFQATT and CDR2 is SNEGSKA (reference sequence). V dropped 4 bases and J dropped 5 bases, with 20 bases sitting between them. The CDR3 consists of 15 residues. CDR3 sequence reads: CSATRSDDPRETQYF. The CDR3 region has the DNA TGCAGTGCTACTAGATCCGATGACCCGAGGGAGACCCAGTACTTC.

The chain employs TRBV5-6 and TRBJ2-2, with 12 bases fitting TRBD2. Germline V CDR1 and CDR2: SGHDT, YYEEEE. J lost 7 bases, V lost 5 bases, and 6 bases had no gene match. This CDR3 is 15 amino acids long. The CDR3 is CASRKTSGSFGELFF. In DNA form, the CDR3 reads TGTGCCAGCAGGAAGACTAGCGGGAGTTTCGGGGAGCTGTTTTTT.

The sample holds a few counts of this clonotype. The chain's CDR3 is CSANGRHEQYF. The CDR3 nucleotides are TGCAGTGCTAACGGGAGACACGAGCAGTACTTC. The V call is TRBV20-1, the J call TRBJ2-7; tentative D call: TRBD2 (6 bases). The CDR3 runs 11 residues. The ends were cut back, 4 bases at V and 5 bases at J, with 9 bases in the middle. Per germline, CDR1 DFQATT and CDR2 SNEGSKA (reference sequence).

This clonotype was seen a few times. The V gene is TRBV7-6, the J gene TRBJ1-5; D may be TRBD1 (6 bases). The length of the CDR3 is 16 residues. V dropped 1 base and J dropped 6 bases, with 16 bases sitting between them. From germline, CDR1 is SGHVS and CDR2 FNYEAQ. The CDR3 sequence is CASSLGLGAASQPQHF. The CDR3 DNA is TGTGCCAGCAGCTTAGGGCTGGGGGCGGCTAGTCAGCCCCAGCATTTT.

CDR3 residues: CSARKGVYEQYF. For the CDR3, the DNA is TGCAGTGCCCGAAAGGGGGTCTACGAGCAGTACTTC. The J gene is TRBJ2-7, the V gene TRBV20-1, with D possibly TRBD1 on 6 matching bases. Germline V gene data show CDR1 as DFQATT and CDR2 as SNEGSKA (reference sequence). The length of the CDR3 is 12 residues. V dropped 6 bases and J dropped 3 bases, with 12 bases sitting between them.